Listed below are T cell receptor beta chains from one sample, sequenced in a study of control samples from healthy donors and cancer patients. The protocol was immunoSEQ multiplex PCR, while the TCRdb copy is restricted to in-frame clones and leaves out a portion. The sample lists some 150,000 clones; just over 95% were seen once. What was sequenced was blood. These receptor sequences come from a woman younger than 45 in good health. CDR3s include the opening cysteine and the closing phenylalanine or tryptophan. A D gene is named only where the DNA matches it firmly. Clone size is not always given. Where it is, it says once, few, many or a class for expanded clones.

>.|TRBV5-6|TRBD1|TRBJ1-5
TGTGCCAGCAGCTTCACGCCCCCGGACAGGCCCAATCAGCCCCAGCATTTT
CASSFTPPDRPNQPQHF
>once|TRBV5-1|.|TRBJ2-3
TGCGCCAGCAGCTACGGAGTTAAGGATACGCAGTATTTT
CASSYGVKDTQYF
>.|TRBV15|.|TRBJ2-7
TGTGCCACCAGCAGAGTGGGCAGGGACTGGGAGCAGTACTTC
CATSRVGRDWEQYF
>.|TRBV6-5|.|TRBJ1-4
TGTGCCAGCAGTTACTCTGGGGGGATGGGTGAAAAACTGTTTTTT
CASSYSGGMGEKLFF
>.|TRBV20-1|.|TRBJ1-6
TGCAGTGCTAGTTTGGCGTCCGCAAATTCACCCCTCCACTTT
CSASLASANSPLHF
>.|TRBV28|.|TRBJ2-7
TGTGCCAGCAGTTACTCGGCGAACCACGAGCAGTACTTC
CASSYSANHEQYF
>.|TRBV3-1/TRBV3-2|.|TRBJ1-1
TGTGCCAGCATGGGGCCAGGGACTGAAGCTTTCTTT
CASMGPGTEAFF
>.|TRBV12-5|.|TRBJ2-4
TGTGCTAGTGGTTTGGGCCCAGTTTGGATAAGGGAAGCCAAAAACATTCAGTACTTC
CASGLGPVWIREAKNIQYF
>.|TRBV7-9|TRBD1|TRBJ1-2
TGTGCCAGCAGCTTAGGGACAGGGATTAACTATGGCTACACCTTC
CASSLGTGINYGYTF
>.|TRBV6-5|.|TRBJ2-6
TGTGCCAGCAGTTTCGAGGGGGCTGGGGCCAACGTCCTGACTTTC
CASSFEGAGANVLTF
>.|TRBV5-1|TRBD1|TRBJ1-1
TGCGCCAGCAGCTCACGGGCTGACAGGGGTACAGCTGAAGCTTTCTTT
CASSSRADRGTAEAFF
>.|TRBV27|.|TRBJ1-3
TGTGCCAGCAGTAGGACGGTGAGCTCTGGAAACACCATATATTTT
CASSRTVSSGNTIYF
>.|TRBV6-5|.|TRBJ1-5
TGTGCCAGCAGTTACCCGGGCCAGCCCCAGCATTTT
CASSYPGQPQHF
>.|TRBV30|TRBD2|TRBJ2-1
TGTGCACACAATAGGGGAGGGACCCAGTTCTTC
CAHNRGGTQFF
>.|TRBV15|.|TRBJ1-6
TGTGCCACCAGCAGAGATCCAGTTCCTTTTTCACCCCTCCACTTT
CATSRDPVPFSPLHF
>.|TRBV5-5|.|TRBJ2-5
TGTGCCAGCAGCTGGGGCATATCAGAGACCCAGTACTTC
CASSWGISETQYF
>once|TRBV27|TRBD1|TRBJ1-4
TGTGCCAGCAGTAAGGGGACAGGGCGAGAAAAACTGTTTTTT
CASSKGTGREKLFF
>.|TRBV5-1|.|TRBJ2-5
TGCGCCAGCAGCTTCGAAGAGACCCAGTACTTC
CASSFEETQYF
>.|TRBV2|TRBD1|TRBJ1-2
TGTGCCAGCAGGGTGACAGGGCCCTCGGGCTACACCTTC
CASRVTGPSGYTF
>.|TRBV29-1|TRBD2|TRBJ2-4
TGCAGCGTTACCGGACTAGAGAACATTCAGTACTTC
CSVTGLENIQYF
>.|TRBV2|.|TRBJ2-6
TGTGCCAGCAGTGAAGCGAGGCTGAAACTCATCGGGGCCAACGTCCTGACTTTC
CASSEARLKLIGANVLTF
>once|TRBV30|.|TRBJ2-1
TGTGCCTGGGGTCAGGGGATCAATGAGCAGTTCTTC
CAWGQGINEQFF